The clone carrying this TCR beta chain has a count of ten or more. TCRdb called the RT-PCR reads again in MiXCR, with one record for every CDR3 protein. There are about 680,000 distinct CDR3 sequences in the sample; more than 13% occur only once, and about 3.9% lies in the top ten. The length of the CDR3 is 15 residues. Trimming removed 3 bases at V and 2 bases at J, with 10 bases between. Germline values: CDR1 SEHNR, CDR2 FQNEAQ (reference sequence). The sequenced sample consisted of memory CD4+ T cells from blood. The TCR originated in a female donor in good health, serving as a healthy control. The chain has TRBV7-9 and TRBJ1-4, with D perhaps matching TRBD1 (5 bases). The CDR3 DNA follows: TGTGCCAGCAGCTTCCCAGGGACCACTAATGAAAAACTGTTTTTT. Translated, it gives CASSFPGTTNEKLFF.